These T cell receptor beta chains were read from a single sample in a study of T cells of healthy individuals. TCRdb re-derived calls from the 5' RACE reads in MiXCR, one entry per CDR3 protein. The sample has 50,000 to 55,000 distinct CDR3 sequences, roughly 14% seen once. All receptors derive from a human donor in good health. Each CDR3 is given with its conserved first and last residue. The order of the fields is CDR3 protein, CDR3 DNA, clone size, V gene, J gene, D gene. A D gene is named only where the DNA matches it firmly. Expanded clones get a size class; other rows say once, few or many, or leave the size out.

cdr3_aa: CASSTTRGAEADTQYF
cdr3_nt: TGTGCCAGCAGCACGACACGGGGGGCGGAGGCAGATACGCAGTATTTT
clone_size: many
v_call: TRBV5-4
j_call: TRBJ2-3
d_call: .

cdr3_aa: CASSQGGSYNSPLHF
cdr3_nt: TGCGCCAGCAGCCAAGGGGGATCCTATAATTCACCCCTCCACTTT
clone_size: few
v_call: TRBV4-3
j_call: TRBJ1-6
d_call: .

cdr3_aa: CASGLMKRGSYEQYF
cdr3_nt: TGTGCCAGTGGGTTGATGAAGCGGGGCTCCTACGAGCAGTACTTC
clone_size: many
v_call: TRBV19
j_call: TRBJ2-7
d_call: TRBD2

cdr3_aa: CASSQFPDRAEQYF
cdr3_nt: TGTGCCAGCAGCCAATTTCCGGACAGGGCCGAGCAGTACTTC
clone_size: .
v_call: TRBV14
j_call: TRBJ2-7
d_call: TRBD1

cdr3_aa: CASSGSLAGASYEQYF
cdr3_nt: TGTGCCAGCTCAGGATCTTTAGCGGGGGCTTCCTACGAGCAGTACTTC
clone_size: few
v_call: TRBV18
j_call: TRBJ2-7
d_call: TRBD2

cdr3_aa: CASSLVASGRRYNEQFF
cdr3_nt: TGTGCCAGCAGCTTGGTGGCTAGCGGGAGGCGCTACAATGAGCAGTTCTTC
clone_size: few
v_call: TRBV5-6
j_call: TRBJ2-1
d_call: TRBD2

cdr3_aa: CATSDLRGAWGNQPQHF
cdr3_nt: TGTGCCACCAGTGATTTACGAGGGGCGTGGGGCAATCAGCCCCAGCATTTT
clone_size: .
v_call: TRBV24-1
j_call: TRBJ1-5
d_call: .

cdr3_aa: CASSTSRETQYF
cdr3_nt: TGTGCCAGCAGCACGTCTCGGGAGACCCAGTACTTC
clone_size: many
v_call: TRBV5-6
j_call: TRBJ2-5
d_call: .

cdr3_aa: CASSPGPSSYEQYF
cdr3_nt: TGTGCCAGCAGCCCCGGGCCCTCCTCCTACGAGCAGTACTTC
clone_size: .
v_call: TRBV7-3
j_call: TRBJ2-7
d_call: .

cdr3_aa: CSAMAGGETQYF
cdr3_nt: TGCAGTGCTATGGCGGGAGGGGAGACCCAGTACTTC
clone_size: few
v_call: TRBV20-1
j_call: TRBJ2-5
d_call: TRBD2

cdr3_aa: CAWKSLAGASPDIQYF
cdr3_nt: TGTGCCTGGAAATCACTAGCGGGGGCCTCCCCCGATATTCAGTACTTC
clone_size: .
v_call: TRBV30
j_call: TRBJ2-4
d_call: TRBD2

cdr3_aa: CASSQEMTYEQYF
cdr3_nt: TGCGCCAGCAGCCAGGAGATGACCTACGAGCAGTACTTC
clone_size: many
v_call: TRBV4-3
j_call: TRBJ2-7
d_call: .

cdr3_aa: CASRGGGGPHTGELFF
cdr3_nt: TGCGCTTCCAGGGGCGGGGGGGGCCCCCACACCGGGGAGCTGTTTTTT
clone_size: .
v_call: TRBV4-1
j_call: TRBJ2-2
d_call: TRBD2

cdr3_aa: CASSDPIGHGRSYTF
cdr3_nt: TGTGCCAGCAGCGATCCGATCGGCCATGGACGTAGCTACACCTTC
clone_size: .
v_call: TRBV7-2
j_call: TRBJ1-2
d_call: .

cdr3_aa: CSGLSSYEQYF
cdr3_nt: TGCAGCGGGTTGAGCTCCTACGAGCAGTACTTC
clone_size: many
v_call: TRBV20-1
j_call: TRBJ2-7
d_call: .

cdr3_aa: CASSLRDYNEQFF
cdr3_nt: TGTGCCAGCAGCCTTAGGGACTACAATGAGCAGTTCTTC
clone_size: .
v_call: TRBV7-9
j_call: TRBJ2-1
d_call: .

cdr3_aa: CASSIHRAPQETQYF
cdr3_nt: TGTGCCAGCAGCATACACAGGGCTCCCCAAGAGACCCAGTACTTC
clone_size: few
v_call: TRBV7-9
j_call: TRBJ2-5
d_call: .

cdr3_aa: CASSLNQGGSPLHF
cdr3_nt: TGTGCCAGCAGCTTAAATCAGGGTGGTTCACCCCTCCACTTT
clone_size: .
v_call: TRBV7-8
j_call: TRBJ1-6
d_call: .

cdr3_aa: CASRDGNSAGNTIYF
cdr3_nt: TGTGCCAGCAGGGACGGGAACTCCGCTGGAAACACCATATATTTT
clone_size: many
v_call: TRBV6-1
j_call: TRBJ1-3
d_call: .

cdr3_aa: CASSASSWDGANYGYTF
cdr3_nt: TGCGCCAGCAGCGCGAGCTCTTGGGACGGAGCTAACTATGGCTACACCTTC
clone_size: .
v_call: TRBV5-1
j_call: TRBJ1-2
d_call: .

cdr3_aa: CASSSSYYEQYF
cdr3_nt: TGTGCCAGCAGCTCGAGCTACTACGAGCAGTACTTC
clone_size: few
v_call: TRBV5-6
j_call: TRBJ2-7
d_call: .